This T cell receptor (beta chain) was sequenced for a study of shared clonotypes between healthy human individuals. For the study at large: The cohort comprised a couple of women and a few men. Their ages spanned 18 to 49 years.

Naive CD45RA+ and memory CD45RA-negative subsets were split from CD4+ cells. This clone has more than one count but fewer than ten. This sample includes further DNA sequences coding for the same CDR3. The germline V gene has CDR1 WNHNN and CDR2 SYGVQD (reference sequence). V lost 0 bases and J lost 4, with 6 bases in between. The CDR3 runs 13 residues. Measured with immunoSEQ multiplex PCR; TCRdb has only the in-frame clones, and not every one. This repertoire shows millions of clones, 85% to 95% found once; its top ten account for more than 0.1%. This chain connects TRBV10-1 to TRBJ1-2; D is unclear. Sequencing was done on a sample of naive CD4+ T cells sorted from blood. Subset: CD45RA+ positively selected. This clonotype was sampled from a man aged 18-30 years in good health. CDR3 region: CASSESLSYGYTF. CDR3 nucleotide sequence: TGCGCCAGCAGTGAGTCGCTCAGCTATGGCTACACCTTC.